This TCR beta chain was recorded in a study of spatial heterogeneity in lung cancer. Study context: Among detected sequences, beta-chain ones consistently exceeded alpha-chain ones in number.

In its sample, this clonotype was seen a few times. Time point meaning: blood at routine non-recurrence follow-up after resection. Sequencing of whole RNA from tumor, nontumor lung or frozen PBMC involved no sorting. MiXCR was run by TCRdb on the 5' RACE reads, yielding one entry per CDR3 protein. The table lists about 120,000 distinct CDR3 sequences, roughly an eighth of them singletons. CDR3 size: 13 residues. The germline V gene has CDR1 SNHLY and CDR2 FYNNEI. V lost 3 bases to trimming and J lost 4 bases, with 9 bases between them. The gene calls are TRBV2 and TRBJ1-2, with D perhaps TRBD1 (6 bases). The sample was PBMCs, taken at follow-up. The receptor's source is a male donor with early-stage non-small cell lung cancer. The chain's CDR3 is CASSDRGAYGYTF. CDR3 in DNA: TGTGCCAGCAGTGATAGGGGGGCCTATGGCTACACCTTC.